These 9 T cell receptor beta chains originate from one sample sequenced in a study of blood T cell repertoires in COVID-19. Generated by immunoSEQ multiplex PCR, the TCRdb table keeps only in-frame clones and is missing some. This table holds roughly 150,000 clones, about 88% found once. Sequenced input: peripheral blood. These receptors originate from a man aged 50 or older who had recovered from COVID-19.

The rearrangement links TRBV13 to TRBJ2-1; 7 nucleotides align to TRBD1. The trim removed 4 bases at V and 3 bases at J, leaving 3 bases unmatched. CDR1 and CDR2 (germline): PRHDT, FYEKMQ (reference sequence). This CDR3 spans 14 amino acids. The DNA for the CDR3 is TGTGCCAGCAGCTGGGGACAGAACTACAATGAGCAGTTCTTC. Protein: CASSWGQNYNEQFF.

This clone was observed a few times. The chain recombines TRBV9 with TRBJ2-2; TRBD2 matches at 7 bases. This CDR3 has 15 residues. The ends lost 6 bases at V and 6 bases at J; junction bases unmatched: 11. Germline values: CDR1 SGDLS, CDR2 YYNGEE. In DNA form, the CDR3 reads TGTGCCAGCACTTTTGCCTTTGGGGGGGCCGGGGAGCTGTTTTTT. It is translated as CASTFAFGGAGELFF.

The rearrangement joins TRBV7-8 to TRBJ2-1, with 12 bases matching TRBD2. Germline values: CDR1 SGHVS, CDR2 FQNEAQ. V shed 2 bases, J shed 8 bases, and the junction held 16 bases outside the gene matches. The CDR3 loop spans 19 amino acids. The CDR3 nucleotides are TGTGCCAGCAGCTTATCCCGCGGGCTAGCGGGAGGGCCTCAACATGAGCAGTTCTTC. Encoded protein: CASSLSRGLAGGPQHEQFF.

The CDR3 here is CASSPRTGGGQETQYF. DNA for the CDR3: TGCGCCAGCAGCCCAAGGACAGGGGGCGGCCAAGAGACCCAGTACTTC. The rearrangement joins TRBV5-1 to TRBJ2-5, with 11 bases identical to TRBD1. V lost 4 bases to trimming and J lost 1 base; unmatched junction nucleotides: 6. CDR3 length: 16 residues. Germline values: CDR1 SGHRS, CDR2 YFSETQ. The full variable domain, its missing parts supplied by reference TRBV5-1 and TRBJ2-5, is KAGVTQTPRYLIKTRGQQVTLSCSPISGHRSVSWYQQTPGQGLQFLFEYFSETQRNKGNFPGRFSGRQFSNSRSEMNVSTLELGDSALYLCASSPRTGGGQETQYFGPGTRLLVL.

The V call is TRBV5-1, the J call TRBJ2-5; TRBD2 agrees at 10 bases. The CDR3 totals 15 residues. Germline V gene sequence: CDR1 SGHRS, CDR2 YFSETQ. Trimming cost V 1 base and J 2 bases; bases outside gene matches: 2. DNA for the CDR3: TGCGCCAGCAGCTTGACTAGCGGGATTCAAGAGACCCAGTACTTC. The encoded protein is CASSLTSGIQETQYF.

The rearrangement joins TRBV2 to TRBJ1-6; perhaps TRBD1 as D (6 bases). V shed 5 bases and J shed 10 bases, with 18 bases lying between them. CDR1 and CDR2 from the germline V gene are SNHLY and FYNNEI. This CDR3 is built from 15 residues. CDR3 DNA: TGTGCCAGCAGTTTACAGGGCCCTGCCGCGTCACCCCTCCACTTT. Its protein product is CASSLQGPAASPLHF.

This chain links TRBV28 with TRBJ2-2, with 8 bases fitting TRBD1. Germline lookup yields CDR1 MDHEN and CDR2 SYDVKM. V lost 2 bases and J lost 2; bases outside the gene matches: 4. This CDR3 is built from 16 residues. This chain's CDR3 is CASSLGTGVNTGELFF. CDR3 sequence (DNA): TGTGCCAGCAGTTTAGGGACAGGAGTTAACACCGGGGAGCTGTTTTTT.

The chain uses TRBV5-5 and TRBJ2-1; the match to TRBD2 covers 9 bases. This CDR3 is 15 amino acids long. Unmatched junction bases numbered 11, after V lost 6 bases and J lost 7 bases. CDR1 SGHKS and CDR2 YYEKEE come from the germline V gene (reference sequence). The CDR3 nucleotides read TGTGCCAGCAAAGGGCGGGAGGGTGTTTGGAATGAGCAGTTCTTC. This translates into CASKGREGVWNEQFF. The full variable domain, in which reference TRBV5-5 and TRBJ2-1 provide the parts outside the CDR3, is DAGVTQSPTHLIKTRGQQVTLRCSPISGHKSVSWYQQVLGQGPQFIFQYYEKEERGRGNFPDRFSARQFPNYSSELNVNALLLGDSALYLCASKGREGVWNEQFFGPGTRLTVL.

This sequence joins TRBV7-2 and TRBJ2-7; 8 bases line up with TRBD2. V trimming: 5 bases; J trimming: 3 bases; junction bases outside the gene matches: 9. This CDR3 has 15 residues. From germline, CDR1 is SGHTA and CDR2 FQGNSA. CDR3 bases: TGTGCCAGCAGCCAGGGGAGCGGGAGTAGCTACGAGCAGTACTTC. This sequence encodes CASSQGSGSSYEQYF.